These 20 T cell receptor beta chains were sequenced from one sample in a study of blood T cell repertoires in COVID-19. Only in-frame clones appear in the TCRdb table, and some are missing; sequencing was by immunoSEQ multiplex PCR. The sample has 300,000 to 350,000 clones; roughly 89% are singletons. The specimen was peripheral blood. These receptor sequences come from a man aged 30 to 45 with COVID-19, enrolled during active disease.

The chain links TRBV9 to TRBJ2-3; TRBD2 aligns across 10 bases. CDR1 and CDR2 (germline): SGDLS, YYNGEE. The CDR3 loop spans 18 amino acids. The trim removed 0 bases at V and 5 bases at J, leaving 12 bases unmatched. As DNA, the CDR3 is TGTGCCAGCAGCGTAGCCGGGACTAGCGCCGGGCTCCAAGATACGCAGTATTTT. Residues: CASSVAGTSAGLQDTQYF.

The chain employs TRBV5-6 and TRBJ1-1; TRBD1 matches at 8 bases. CDR1 SGHDT and CDR2 YYEEEE come from the germline V gene. Unmatched junction bases numbered 1, after V lost 0 bases and J lost 6 bases. The CDR3 has 13 residues. The CDR3 region is CASSLGTGPEAFF. The CDR3 nucleotides are TGTGCCAGCAGCTTGGGGACAGGGCCTGAAGCTTTCTTT.

Written as DNA, the CDR3 is TGTGCCAGTAGAACCAGAGGGGACTACAACACCGGGGAGCTGTTTTTT. This encodes CASRTRGDYNTGELFF. The chain links TRBV19 to TRBJ2-2, with 7 bases aligning to TRBD2. Unmatched junction bases numbered 9, after V lost 6 bases and J lost 2 bases. Looked up from germline, CDR1 is LNHDA and CDR2 is SQIVND (reference sequence). The CDR3 has 16 residues.

The chain links TRBV4-2 to TRBJ2-1; D might be TRBD2 (6 bases). The germline V gene has CDR1 LGHNA and CDR2 YNFKEQ. Trimming shortened V by 4 bases and J by 5 bases, and 18 bases separated the two germline ends. This CDR3 has 16 amino acids. In DNA, the CDR3 is TGTGCCAGCAGCCCCCCGGAGGGGAGAAGGAACAATGAGCAGTTCTTC. This translates into CASSPPEGRRNNEQFF.

This chain connects TRBV10-3 to TRBJ1-5, with D unclear. V was pared by 4 bases and J by 0 bases, with 4 bases between. CDR1 and CDR2 (germline): ENHRY, SYGVKD. The CDR3 is 13 residues long. CDR3 amino acids: CAISVNSNQPQHF. The DNA for the CDR3 is TGTGCCATCAGTGTAAATAGCAATCAGCCCCAGCATTTT.

V usage is TRBV28 and J usage is TRBJ2-5; 14 bases map to TRBD2. Germline V CDR1 and CDR2: MDHEN, SYDVKM. The junction had 16 bases not matched to a gene; V was cut back by 5 bases and J by 5 bases. The CDR3 loop spans 19 amino acids. The CDR3 region is CASSTLPGLAGDGGETQYF. CDR3 nucleotides: TGTGCCAGCAGTACCCTCCCGGGACTAGCGGGAGATGGGGGGGAGACCCAGTACTTC.

This chain links TRBV19 with TRBJ2-1; 8 nucleotides match TRBD1. Germline V CDR1 and CDR2: LNHDA, SQIVND (reference sequence). Trimming cost V 3 bases and J 7 bases; bases outside gene matches: 11. CDR3 length: 16 residues. CDR3 residues: CASSIGGRGRKNEQFF. The CDR3 nucleotides are TGTGCCAGTAGTATCGGGGGCAGGGGGCGTAAGAATGAGCAGTTCTTC. Full variable domain (outside the CDR3, taken from reference TRBV19 and TRBJ2-1): DGGITQSPKYLFRKEGQNVTLSCEQNLNHDAMYWYRQDPGQGLRLIYYSQIVNDFQKGDIAEGYSVSREKKESFPLTVTSAQKNPTAFYLCASSIGGRGRKNEQFFGPGTRLTVL.

The chain couples TRBV7-2 to TRBJ2-3, with 11 bases aligning to TRBD1. J lost 4 bases, V lost 2 bases, and 5 bases had no gene match. Germline V gene lookup returns CDR1 SGHTA and CDR2 FQGNSA. CDR3 length: 16 residues. DNA for the CDR3: TGTGCCAGCAGCTTAATGGGGACAGGGGGAGCAGATACGCAGTATTTT. Translation gives CASSLMGTGGADTQYF.

Turning to this clone: This CDR3 is also generated by other DNA sequences in the sample. The chain joins TRBV5-5 to TRBJ2-7; tentatively, D is TRBD2 (6 bases). Trimming shortened V by 1 base and J by 3 bases, and 8 bases separated the two germline ends. Germline CDR1 and CDR2: SGHKS and YYEKEE (reference sequence). The CDR3 consists of 13 residues. CDR3 residues: CASSLQGGYEQYF. CDR3 coding DNA: TGTGCCAGCAGCTTGCAGGGAGGCTACGAGCAGTACTTC. Full variable domain (outside the CDR3, taken from reference TRBV5-5 and TRBJ2-7): DAGVTQSPTHLIKTRGQQVTLRCSPISGHKSVSWYQQVLGQGPQFIFQYYEKEERGRGNFPDRFSARQFPNYSSELNVNALLLGDSALYLCASSLQGGYEQYFGPGTRLTVT.

This chain joins TRBV4-1 and TRBJ2-7; no clear D gene. V was shortened by 0 bases and J by 3 bases, with 15 bases between the two germline ends. Germline-derived CDR1 and CDR2 are MGHRA and YSYEKL. CDR3 size: 16 residues. This CDR3 reads CASSQDRQNNYYEQYF. CDR3 DNA: TGCGCCAGCAGCCAAGATAGGCAGAACAACTACTACGAGCAGTACTTC.

This clone was recorded once. The chain joins TRBV29-1 to TRBJ2-2, with 7 bases that match TRBD1. The CDR3 totals 16 residues. The germline V gene encodes CDR1 SQVTM and CDR2 ANQGSEA. The V gene end was trimmed by 2 bases and the J gene end by 1 base; junction bases not matched to a gene: 7. CDR3: CSVEKRDRVNTGELFF. CDR3 nucleotides: TGCAGCGTTGAAAAGAGAGACAGGGTGAACACCGGGGAGCTGTTTTTT.

V is TRBV4-2 and J is TRBJ1-2, with 7 bases lining up with TRBD1. The CDR3 is 15 amino acids. CDR1 LGHNA and CDR2 YNFKEQ come from the germline V gene. V was clipped by 1 base and J by 4 bases; unmatched bases: 6. CDR3 coding DNA: TGTGCCAGCAGCCAAGGACAGGGAGTGGGCTATGGCTACACCTTC. It translates to CASSQGQGVGYGYTF.

In this sample, this clone turned up a few times. The CDR3 here is CASSAQDLSYNEQFF. The CDR3, as DNA: TGTGCCAGCAGTGCACAGGACCTTTCCTACAATGAGCAGTTCTTC. The gene calls are TRBV2 and TRBJ2-1; D might be TRBD1 (5 bases). V lost 4 bases, J lost 1 base, and 11 bases lay in between. This CDR3 comprises 15 residues. Germline CDR1 is SNHLY and CDR2 is FYNNEI.

The DNA of the CDR3 is TGTGCCACCAGCGGGGCGAACACCGGGGAGCTGTTTTTT. The encoded protein is CATSGANTGELFF. This chain uses TRBV19 with TRBJ2-2, with 7 nucleotides matching TRBD2. With 10 bases clipped from V and 0 bases from J, the junction kept 2 bases outside the gene matches. The CDR3 spans 13 residues. Germline CDR1 and CDR2: LNHDA and SQIVND (reference sequence).

The chain has TRBV3-1 (or the pseudogene TRBV3-2) and TRBJ2-7; weak D call: TRBD1 (5 bases). Between the trimmed V and J ends, which lost 0 bases and 5 bases, there was a span of 14 bases. Germline V gives CDR1 LGHDT, CDR2 YNNKEL (reference sequence). The length of the CDR3 is 15 residues. The CDR3 loop reads CASSQDNSRAHEQYF. CDR3 bases: TGTGCCAGCAGCCAAGATAATAGCAGGGCCCACGAGCAGTACTTC.

J is TRBJ2-1 and V is TRBV7-9; TRBD2 agrees at 13 bases. Trimming cost V 6 bases and J 9 bases; bases outside gene matches: 11. CDR3 size: 16 residues. CDR1 and CDR2 (germline): SEHNR, FQNEAQ (reference sequence). This CDR3 reads CASRGGTSGTYGEQFF. In nucleotides, the CDR3 is TGTGCCAGCAGAGGTGGGACTAGCGGGACTTACGGTGAGCAGTTCTTC.

This rearrangement joins TRBV6-5 to TRBJ2-4; D perhaps matches TRBD2 (5 bases). The CDR3 covers 13 residues. The ends were cut back, 11 bases at V and 0 bases at J, with 11 bases in the middle. Germline-derived CDR1 and CDR2 are MNHEY and SVGAGI. CDR3 coding DNA: TGTGCCGCCCCGGGATTAGCCAAAAACATTCAGTACTTC. Residues: CAAPGLAKNIQYF.

The chain links TRBV2 to TRBJ2-7; the D is unclear. CDR1 and CDR2 from the germline V gene are SNHLY and FYNNEI. V lost 10 bases to trimming and J lost 0 bases, with 10 bases between them. CDR3 length: 12 amino acids. The CDR3 DNA follows: TGTGCCATAGAGTCGAGCTCCTACGAGCAGTACTTC. Translation: CAIESSSYEQYF.

The chain couples TRBV7-6 to TRBJ1-2; 9 bases match TRBD1. This CDR3 is built from 15 residues. CDR1 and CDR2 from the germline V gene are SGHVS and FNYEAQ. The V and J ends lost 3 bases and 7 bases, in that order; junction bases with no gene match: 9. The CDR3 DNA follows: TGTGCCAGCAGCTTGGATACAGGGGGCGGGAGTGGCTACACCTTC. Protein product: CASSLDTGGGSGYTF.

The V gene is TRBV9, the J gene TRBJ2-3; D is possibly TRBD2 (7 bases). The CDR3 contains 15 residues. Germline assignment: CDR1 SGDLS and CDR2 YYNGEE. The V and J ends lost 4 bases and 3 bases respectively, with 15 bases between them. The CDR3 loop is CASSSRGGRTDTQYF. DNA for the CDR3: TGTGCCAGCAGCTCCAGGGGAGGGAGGACAGATACGCAGTATTTT.